Following are 31 T cell receptor beta chains from one sample sequenced in a study of blood T cells in healthy people across ages. Then a second PCR, running about 6 to 12 cycles, was carried out with a sample-barcoded 5' primer and a J-beta primer mix. MiXCR, run by TCRdb on the 5' RACE reads, gives a single entry per CDR3 protein. The data hold over 500,000 distinct CDR3 sequences, with about 27% observed a single time. These same data were also listed under a study on T cells of mothers and their children.

Sequencing was performed on blood. Receptor source: a boy aged 2-15 years in good health.

The table lists this clonotype with many counts. The rearrangement joins TRBV6-2 or TRBV6-3 to TRBJ2-1; no clear D gene. V was shortened by 5 bases and J by 6 bases, with 8 bases between the two germline ends. This CDR3 is 12 amino acids long. Germline V gene sequence: CDR1 MNHEY, CDR2 SVGEGT. CDR3 sequence reads: CASSTHFNEQFF. The CDR3 DNA reads as TGTGCCAGCAGTACCCATTTCAATGAGCAGTTCTTC.

The chain carries TRBV3-1 and TRBJ2-7, with TRBD1 matching over 10 bases. This CDR3 contains 13 residues. Germline CDR1 LGHDT, CDR2 YNNKEL (reference sequence). The ends lost 6 bases at V and 6 bases at J; junction bases unmatched: 5. The CDR3 nucleotides are TGTGCCAGCAGTCGGGACAGGGGATCCGAGCAGTACTTC. It specifies CASSRDRGSEQYF.

The chain links TRBV6-6 to TRBJ1-2; 7 nucleotides align to TRBD1. Germline assignment: CDR1 MNHNY and CDR2 SVGAGI (reference sequence). The CDR3 is 15 amino acids. V was pared by 2 bases and J by 6 bases, with 9 bases of the junction left unmatched. The chain's CDR3 is CASSYVQGQENGYTF. CDR3 sequence (DNA): TGTGCCAGCAGTTACGTACAAGGACAGGAGAATGGCTACACCTTC.

V usage is TRBV6-5 and J usage is TRBJ2-7, with a weak D call TRBD2 (5 bases). The CDR3 contains 20 residues. Germline V gene data show CDR1 as MNHEY and CDR2 as SVGAGI. The V and J ends lost 4 bases and 0 bases respectively, with 28 bases between them. The CDR3 DNA sequence: TGTGCCAGCAGTTTACTCCCCTACGTCAGGAGCGGAGTAAGCTCCTACGAGCAGTACTTC. Translation gives CASSLLPYVRSGVSSYEQYF.

There are many counts of this clonotype. The V and J genes are TRBV7-8 and TRBJ2-2, with D maybe TRBD1 (5 bases). V was pared by 1 base and J by 4 bases, with 13 bases between. The CDR3 has 16 amino acids. The germline CDR1 and CDR2 sequences are SGHVS and FQNEAQ. The CDR3 sequence is CASSLESRTFTGELFF. The CDR3 nucleotides read TGTGCCAGCAGCTTAGAGTCAAGGACATTCACCGGGGAGCTGTTTTTT.

This clonotype was seen a handful of times. This sequence joins TRBV5-1 and TRBJ2-5, with D possibly matching TRBD2 (5 bases). The DNA end lines up better with TRBJ2-1; the J call may be wrong. There are 17 residues in the CDR3. Germline V gene data show CDR1 as SGHRS and CDR2 as YFSETQ. The CDR3 spells CASSLAGGEGSNNEQFF. CDR3 nucleotide sequence: TGCGCCAGCAGCTTAGCAGGAGGCGAGGGATCAAACAATGAGCAGTTCTTC.

The V gene is TRBV2, the J gene TRBJ2-5, with TRBD2 identical over 12 bases. J gave up 3 bases and V 6 bases, and 8 bases lay outside the gene matches. This CDR3 has 16 residues. CDR1 and CDR2 (germline): SNHLY, FYNNEI. The DNA of the CDR3 is TGTGCCAGCAGGTGGACTAGCGGGACTGTAGAAGAGACCCAGTACTTC. It encodes CASRWTSGTVEETQYF.

This chain links TRBV4-3 with TRBJ2-4; D uncertain. There are 15 residues in the CDR3. V was pared by 1 base and J by 4 bases, with 11 bases between. CDR1 is LGHNA and CDR2 is YSLEER in the germline V gene. The chain's CDR3 is CASSQGDETKNIQYF. For the CDR3, the DNA is TGCGCCAGCAGCCAAGGTGACGAGACGAAAAACATTCAGTACTTC.

The CDR3 spells CATSDSPGTGSETQYF. In DNA, the CDR3 is TGTGCCACCAGTGATTCCCCCGGGACAGGGAGTGAGACCCAGTACTTC. The chain is built from TRBV24-1 and TRBJ2-5; TRBD1 agrees at 9 bases. The V gene end was trimmed by 2 bases and the J gene end by 5 bases; junction bases not matched to a gene: 8. Per the germline V gene, CDR1 is KGHDR and CDR2 is SFDVKD. The CDR3 is 16 amino acids.

The rearrangement joins TRBV20-1 to TRBJ1-4; TRBD1 matches at 9 bases. Unmatched junction bases numbered 5, after V lost 6 bases and J lost 6 bases. The germline gives CDR1 DFQATT, CDR2 SNEGSKA (reference sequence). This CDR3 comprises 13 residues. CDR3: CSATTGGYEKLFF. The CDR3 DNA follows: TGCAGTGCCACGACAGGGGGTTATGAAAAACTGTTTTTT.

In this sample, this clonotype turned up a few times. The rearrangement joins TRBV15 to TRBJ2-2; D is undetermined. Looked up from germline, CDR1 is LNHNV and CDR2 is YYDKDF (reference sequence). The CDR3 covers 15 residues. The V and J ends lost 0 bases and 4 bases respectively, with 9 bases between them. The CDR3 reads CATSRDRRFTGELFF. CDR3 nucleotides: TGTGCCACCAGCAGAGATCGAAGGTTCACCGGGGAGCTGTTTTTT. Based on the CDR3 plus reference TRBV15 and TRBJ2-2, the full variable domain is DAMVIQNPRYQVTQFGKPVTLSCSQTLNHNVMYWYQQKSSQAPKLLFHYYDKDFNNEADTPDNFQSRRPNTSFCFLDIRSPGLGDTAMYLCATSRDRRFTGELFFGEGSRLTVL.

The V gene is TRBV20-1, the J gene TRBJ2-2; 7 bases match TRBD1. CDR1 DFQATT and CDR2 SNEGSKA come from the germline V gene (reference sequence). This CDR3 region has 14 residues. V dropped 6 bases and J dropped 7; count of bases not matched to a gene: 11. This chain's CDR3 is CSAQPDRAGGELFF. The CDR3 DNA sequence: TGCAGTGCCCAACCCGACAGGGCTGGCGGGGAGCTGTTTTTT.

The J gene is TRBJ2-3, the V gene TRBV9; TRBD1 aligns across 7 bases. The J segment lost 2 bases and the V segment lost 4 bases, leaving 10 bases of the junction unmatched. Germline V gene sequence: CDR1 SGDLS, CDR2 YYNGEE. The CDR3 is 16 residues long. The CDR3 here is CASSPRQGTVTDTQYF. DNA for the CDR3: TGTGCCAGCAGCCCCCGCCAGGGGACAGTCACAGATACGCAGTATTTT.

Points on this clonotype: The junction shows a germline mismatch at one end, possibly a read error. The chain combines TRBV29-1 with TRBJ2-2, with D tentatively TRBD2 (5 bases). CDR1 SQVTM and CDR2 ANQGSEA come from the germline V gene. This CDR3 region has 14 residues. This CDR3 reads CSVGKDGNTGELLF. The CDR3 DNA sequence: TGCAGCGTTGGGAAGGACGGGAACACCGGGGAGCTGCTTTTT.

This clonotype was counted at least ten times. The rearrangement uses TRBV25-1 and TRBJ2-7; D possibly matches TRBD1 or TRBD2 (7 bases each). This CDR3 is 16 amino acids long. With 2 bases removed from V and 4 bases from J, the gap between germline ends came to 18 bases. Germline values: CDR1 MGHDK, CDR2 SYGVNS. The CDR3 nucleotides read TGTGCCAGCAGTGAACAGGGGGGGACAAGGGCATACGAGCAGTACTTC. It is translated as CASSEQGGTRAYEQYF.

This chain joins TRBV6-5 and TRBJ1-1; D may be TRBD1 (5 bases). The germline V gene has CDR1 MNHEY and CDR2 SVGAGI. V shed 0 bases and J shed 7 bases, with 15 bases lying between them. There are 15 residues in the CDR3. Here the CDR3 reads CASSYSGPALSEAFF. The CDR3 DNA sequence: TGTGCCAGCAGTTACTCGGGACCGGCACTTAGTGAAGCTTTCTTT.

There are a few counts of this clonotype. The V and J genes are TRBV6-1 and TRBJ1-2; 7 bases are a match to TRBD1. CDR1 and CDR2 (germline): MNHNS, SASEGT. The CDR3 spans 15 residues. Trimming removed 2 bases from V and 2 bases from J; junction bases left unmatched: 5. The CDR3 sequence is CASSEFKGANYGYTF. DNA for the CDR3: TGTGCCAGCAGTGAATTTAAGGGGGCGAACTATGGCTACACCTTC.

V and J are TRBV3-1 and TRBJ2-4; 7 positions agree with TRBD2. Germline CDR1 is LGHDT and CDR2 is YNNKEL (reference sequence). The junction had 19 bases not matched to a gene; V was cut back by 0 bases and J by 8 bases. The CDR3 spans 19 residues. Here the CDR3 reads CASSQEPYLLALESDIQYF. CDR3 nucleotides: TGTGCCAGCAGCCAAGAGCCATACCTACTAGCGCTCGAGTCAGACATTCAGTACTTC.

The chain recombines TRBV5-1 with TRBJ2-5; TRBD1 aligns across 10 bases. The V gene's germline CDR1 is SGHRS and CDR2 YFSETQ. This CDR3 has 14 residues. The trim removed 4 bases at V and 5 bases at J, leaving 5 bases unmatched. CDR3 sequence reads: CASSPGQGKETQYF. The DNA of the CDR3 is TGCGCCAGCAGCCCGGGACAGGGGAAGGAGACCCAGTACTTC.

This clonotype was found a few times. Relative to the germline gene, one junction end is altered; a read error may explain this. This sequence joins TRBV7-9 and TRBJ2-7; 8 bases are a match to TRBD1. This CDR3 contains 15 residues. CDR1 and CDR2 (germline): SEHNR, FQNEAQ (reference sequence). The CDR3 spells CACSQGTGHSYEQYF. The CDR3 bases are TGTGCCTGCAGCCAAGGGACAGGTCATTCCTACGAGCAGTACTTC. Using reference TRBV7-9 and TRBJ2-7 for the parts outside the CDR3, the full variable domain is DTGVSQNPRHKITKRGQNVTFRCDPISEHNRLYWYRQTLGQGPEFLTYFQNEAQLEKSRLLSDRFSAERPKGSFSTLEIQRTEQGDSAMYLCACSQGTGHSYEQYFGPGTRLTVT.

In this sample, this clonotype turned up a few times. The chain uses TRBV20-1 and TRBJ2-5; 8 nucleotides agree with TRBD2. CDR3 length: 15 residues. CDR1 and CDR2 from the germline V gene are DFQATT and SNEGSKA (reference sequence). The V and J ends lost 3 bases and 1 base, in that order; junction bases with no gene match: 7. The CDR3 reads CSASDMREAQETQYF. DNA for the CDR3: TGCAGTGCTAGTGATATGCGGGAGGCCCAAGAGACCCAGTACTTC.

V and J are TRBV29-1 and TRBJ1-1; 7 nucleotides match TRBD1. The V segment lost 4 bases and the J segment 0 bases; nucleotides outside the gene matches: 2. The CDR3 length is 13 residues. Germline loops: CDR1 SQVTM, CDR2 ANQGSEA. The CDR3 spells CSVAQGMNTEAFF. DNA for the CDR3: TGCAGCGTTGCACAGGGGATGAACACTGAAGCTTTCTTT.

This clonotype was seen only a few times. This chain uses TRBV6-5 with TRBJ2-5, with D maybe TRBD2 (6 bases). The tail of the sequence fits TRBJ2-1 better, so the J call may be wrong. CDR3 size: 12 residues. Per the germline V gene, CDR1 is MNHEY and CDR2 is SVGAGI. The CDR3 spells CASSYAGNEQFF. CDR3 nucleotide sequence: TGTGCCAGCAGTTACGCGGGAAATGAGCAGTTCTTC.

This clonotype was observed a few times. J is TRBJ2-7 and V is TRBV2, with 10 positions matching TRBD1. The CDR3 contains 14 residues. The junction had 4 bases not matched to a gene; V was cut back by 7 bases and J by 1 base. Germline-derived CDR1 and CDR2 are SNHLY and FYNNEI. The CDR3 DNA follows: TGTGCCAGCACCGGGACAGGGGTTTCCTACGAGCAGTACTTC. Encoded protein: CASTGTGVSYEQYF.

The chain combines TRBV7-9 with TRBJ1-4; TRBD1 is a possible D gene (5 bases). The CDR3 is 14 residues long. Per the germline V gene, CDR1 is SEHNR and CDR2 is FQNEAQ (reference sequence). V was pared by 5 bases and J by 10 bases, with 17 bases between. CDR3 coding DNA: TGTGCCAGCAGCCTCGCCCAGGGATTCGGAAAACTGTTTTTT. Amino acid sequence: CASSLAQGFGKLFF. Together with reference TRBV7-9 and TRBJ1-4, the CDR3 gives the full variable domain: DTGVSQNPRHKITKRGQNVTFRCDPISEHNRLYWYRQTLGQGPEFLTYFQNEAQLEKSRLLSDRFSAERPKGSFSTLEIQRTEQGDSAMYLCASSLAQGFGKLFFGSGTQLSVL.

The rearrangement joins TRBV5-1 to TRBJ2-3, with 12 bases aligning to TRBD2. Trimming cost V 3 bases and J 4 bases; bases outside gene matches: 6. The CDR3 spans 16 residues. CDR1 and CDR2 (germline): SGHRS, YFSETQ. The CDR3 region is CASSSTSGRGSDTQYF. The CDR3 DNA reads TGCGCCAGCAGCTCGACTAGCGGGAGAGGTTCAGATACGCAGTATTTT. The full variable domain, rest sourced from reference TRBV5-1 and TRBJ2-3, is KAGVTQTPRYLIKTRGQQVTLSCSPISGHRSVSWYQQTPGQGLQFLFEYFSETQRNKGNFPGRFSGRQFSNSRSEMNVSTLELGDSALYLCASSSTSGRGSDTQYFGPGTRLTVL.

This clonotype was recorded a few times. The chain is built from TRBV5-1 and TRBJ2-5; 12 nucleotides match TRBD2. Unmatched junction bases numbered 4, after V lost 0 bases and J lost 1 base. Germline CDR1 and CDR2: SGHRS and YFSETQ. CDR3 size: 17 residues. The CDR3 spells CASSLGRTSGVQETQYF. The CDR3 DNA is TGCGCCAGCAGCTTGGGAAGGACTAGCGGGGTCCAAGAGACCCAGTACTTC.

This clonotype was recorded a few times. The chain has TRBV19 and TRBJ2-1, with D possibly matching TRBD2 (6 bases). Trimming cost V 5 bases and J 13 bases, with 12 bases left between them. The CDR3 is 11 residues long. CDR1 is LNHDA, CDR2 SQIVND, per germline (reference sequence). The CDR3 nucleotides read TGTGCCAGTAGTGTCCGGGACTCCCAGTTCTTC. Its translation: CASSVRDSQFF.

In this sample, this clonotype turned up many times. The gene calls are TRBV20-1 and TRBJ1-6, with D possibly matching TRBD1 (6 bases). Germline V gene lookup returns CDR1 DFQATT and CDR2 SNEGSKA (reference sequence). This CDR3 comprises 13 residues. V was pared by 6 bases and J by 10 bases, with 16 bases between. For the CDR3, the DNA is TGCAGTGCCCACTCGACAGGACGGTCACCCCTCCACTTT. This codes for CSAHSTGRSPLHF.

The sample holds a few counts of this clonotype. V is TRBV5-1 and J is TRBJ2-5; D may correspond to TRBD1 or TRBD2 (5 bases each). CDR1 is SGHRS and CDR2 is YFSETQ in the germline V gene. Trimming shortened V by 5 bases and J by 5 bases, and 16 bases separated the two germline ends. The length of the CDR3 is 14 residues. The CDR3: CASSLAPGDETQYF. The CDR3 coding sequence is TGCGCCAGCAGTCTTGCCCCCGGGGACGAGACCCAGTACTTC.

The V gene is TRBV6-5, the J gene TRBJ2-7; TRBD1 aligns across 10 bases. The germline V gene has CDR1 MNHEY and CDR2 SVGAGI. V lost 4 bases, J lost 6 bases, and 9 bases stayed unmatched. The CDR3 totals 15 residues. The DNA for the CDR3 is TGTGCCAGCAGTTCACAGGACAGGGGGGGAAGCGAGCAGTACTTC. It specifies CASSSQDRGGSEQYF.